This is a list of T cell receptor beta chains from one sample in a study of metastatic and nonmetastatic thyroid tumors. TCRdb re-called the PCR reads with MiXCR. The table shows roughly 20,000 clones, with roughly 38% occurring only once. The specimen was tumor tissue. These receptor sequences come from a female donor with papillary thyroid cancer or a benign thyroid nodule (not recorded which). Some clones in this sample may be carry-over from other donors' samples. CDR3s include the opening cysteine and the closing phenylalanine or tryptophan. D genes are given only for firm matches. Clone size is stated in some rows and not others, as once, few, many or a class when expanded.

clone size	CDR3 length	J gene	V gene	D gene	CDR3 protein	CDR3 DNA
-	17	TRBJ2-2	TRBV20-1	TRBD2	CSASRGLAGVDTGELFF	TGCAGTGCTAGTCGTGGACTAGCGGGAGTCGACACCGGGGAGCTGTTTTTT
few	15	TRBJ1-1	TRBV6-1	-	CASSRYRSQNTEAFF	TGTGCCAGCAGTAGATACAGGAGCCAGAACACTGAAGCTTTCTTT
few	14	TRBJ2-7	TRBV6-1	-	CAVSAGTAATEQYF	TGTGCCGTCTCCGCCGGGACGGCGGCGACCGAGCAGTACTTC
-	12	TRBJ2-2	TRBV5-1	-	CASSPGPGELFF	TGCGCCAGCAGCCCGGGACCCGGGGAGCTGTTTTTT
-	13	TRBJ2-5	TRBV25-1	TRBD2	CASSVAGSAGQYF	TGTGCCAGCAGTGTAGCGGGGTCCGCGGGCCAGTACTTC
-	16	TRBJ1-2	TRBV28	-	CASSLANPTKTYGYTF	TGTGCCAGCAGTTTGGCAAATCCGACGAAGACTTATGGCTACACCTTC
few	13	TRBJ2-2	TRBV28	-	CASSLFSTGELFF	TGTGCCAGCAGTTTGTTTTCCACCGGGGAGCTGTTTTTT
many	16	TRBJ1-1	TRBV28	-	CASSLSPGSMNTEAFF	TGTGCCAGCAGTTTATCACCAGGGTCGATGAACACTGAAGCTTTCTTT
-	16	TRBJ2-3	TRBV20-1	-	CSARTSEGHSTDTQYF	TGCAGTGCTAGAACCTCTGAGGGGCATAGCACAGATACGCAGTATTTT
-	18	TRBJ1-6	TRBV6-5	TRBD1	CASSYSIAPGQGGSPLHF	TGTGCCAGCAGTTACTCGATAGCGCCTGGACAGGGGGGTTCACCCCTCCACTTT
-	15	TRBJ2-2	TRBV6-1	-	CASSSWFANTGELFF	TGTGCCAGCAGTTCTTGGTTCGCGAACACCGGGGAGCTGTTTTTT
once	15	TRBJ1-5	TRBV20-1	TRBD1	CSAGATGQANQPQHF	TGCAGTGCTGGAGCCACGGGACAGGCAAATCAGCCCCAGCATTTT
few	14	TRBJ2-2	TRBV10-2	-	CASSERAWTGELFF	TGCGCCAGCAGTGAACGGGCGTGGACCGGGGAGCTGTTTTTT
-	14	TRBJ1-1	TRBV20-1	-	CSAGKGGINTEAFF	TGCAGTGCTGGGAAGGGGGGGATCAACACTGAAGCTTTCTTT
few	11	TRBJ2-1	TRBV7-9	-	CASGQSNEQFF	TGTGCCAGCGGGCAAAGCAATGAGCAGTTCTTC
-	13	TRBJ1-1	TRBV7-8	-	CASSSPNGPEAFF	TGTGCCAGCAGCTCGCCGAACGGCCCTGAAGCTTTCTTT
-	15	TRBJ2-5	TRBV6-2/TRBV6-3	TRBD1	CASSYSGTGEETQYF	TGTGCCAGCAGTTACTCCGGGACAGGGGAAGAGACCCAGTACTTC
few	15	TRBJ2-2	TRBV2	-	CASSPGTSNTGELFF	TGTGCCAGCAGCCCCGGGACCTCGAACACCGGGGAGCTTTTTTTT
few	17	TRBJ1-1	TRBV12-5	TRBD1	CASGLVSGQEDLNEAFF	TGTGCTAGTGGTTTGGTAAGTGGACAGGAAGACCTTAATGAAGCTTTCTTT
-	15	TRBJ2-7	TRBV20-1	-	CSARDRARVSYEQYF	TGCAGTGCTAGAGATAGGGCCAGAGTGAGCTACGAGCAGTACTTC
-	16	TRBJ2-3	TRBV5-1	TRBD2	CASSLGLALTTDTQYF	TGCGCCAGCAGCTTGGGACTAGCGCTGACCACAGATACGCAGTATTTT
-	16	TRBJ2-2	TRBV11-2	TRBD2	CASSALAGGYTGELFF	TGTGCCAGCAGCGCCTTGGCGGGGGGCTACACCGGGGAGCTGTTTTTT
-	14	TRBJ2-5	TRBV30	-	CAWSRITPKETQYF	TGTGCCTGGAGTCGTATCACACCCAAAGAGACCCAGTACTTC
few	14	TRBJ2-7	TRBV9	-	CASSVGTDWGEQYF	TGTGCCAGCAGCGTAGGGACAGATTGGGGCGAGCAGTACTTC
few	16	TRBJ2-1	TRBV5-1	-	CASSLKGLSSYNEQFF	TGCGCCAGCAGCTTGAAGGGCTTAAGCTCCTACAATGAGCAGTTCTTC
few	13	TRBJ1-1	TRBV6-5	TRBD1	CASSYRGPTEAFF	TGTGCCAGCAGTTACAGGGGGCCCACTGAAGCTTTCTTT
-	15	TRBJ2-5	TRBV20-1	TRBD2	CSAPVRGSGEETQYF	TGCAGTGCTCCGGTAAGGGGTAGCGGGGAAGAGACCCAGTACTTC
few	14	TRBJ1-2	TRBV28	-	CASIPTERGNGYTF	TGTGCCAGCATACCCACCGAGAGGGGGAATGGCTACACCTTC
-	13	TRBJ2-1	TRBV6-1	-	CASAIPPYNEQFF	TGTGCCAGCGCAATCCCACCTTACAATGAGCAGTTCTTC
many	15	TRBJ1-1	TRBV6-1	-	CASSEDPGTLPEAFF	TGTGCCAGCAGTGAAGACCCAGGGACCCTTCCTGAAGCTTTCTTT
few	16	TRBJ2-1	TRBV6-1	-	CASSEALVSSYNEQFF	TGTGCCAGCAGTGAAGCGCTAGTCTCCTCCTACAATGAGCAGTTCTTC
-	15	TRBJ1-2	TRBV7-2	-	CASSLGGPRTYGYTF	TGTGCCAGCAGCTTAGGGGGACCGAGGACCTATGGCTACACCTTC
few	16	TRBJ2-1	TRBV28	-	CASGKGGLTSYNEQFF	TGTGCCAGCGGAAAGGGGGGTCTTACCTCCTACAATGAGCAGTTCTTC
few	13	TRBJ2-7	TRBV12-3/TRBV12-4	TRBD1	CASSGTGGYEQYF	TGTGCCAGCTCGGGGACAGGGGGCTACGAGCAGTACTTC
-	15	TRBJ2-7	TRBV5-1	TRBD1	CASRSPDRGLNEQYF	TGCGCCAGCAGATCACCGGACAGGGGGCTCAACGAGCAGTACTTC
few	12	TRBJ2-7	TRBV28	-	CASSLLQGEQYF	TGTGCCAGCAGTTTATTACAGGGCGAGCAGTACTTC
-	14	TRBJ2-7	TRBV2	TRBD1	CAGSRGTALYEQYF	TGTGCCGGAAGCAGGGGGACAGCCTTATACGAGCAGTACTTC
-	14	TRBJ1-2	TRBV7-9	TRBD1	CASSFPGQPYGYTF	TGTGCCAGCAGCTTTCCGGGACAGCCCTATGGCTACACCTTC
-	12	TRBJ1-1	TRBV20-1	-	CSARAAEREAFF	TGCAGTGCTAGAGCGGCAGAGCGTGAAGCTTTCTTT
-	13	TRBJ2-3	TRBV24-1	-	CATSDATTDTQYF	TGTGCCACCAGTGATGCCACCACAGATACGCAGTATTTT
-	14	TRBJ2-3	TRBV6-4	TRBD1	CASSEGQDTDTQYF	TGTGCCAGCAGTGAGGGACAGGACACAGATACGCAGTATTTT
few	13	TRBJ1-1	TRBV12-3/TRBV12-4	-	CASRLTAQTEAFF	TGTGCCAGCAGGCTGACAGCTCAGACTGAAGCTTTCTTT
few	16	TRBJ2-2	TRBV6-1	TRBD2	CASRQREGLSAGELFF	TGTGCCAGCAGACAGCGGGAGGGCCTTTCGGCCGGGGAGCTGTTTTTT
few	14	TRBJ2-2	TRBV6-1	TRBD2	CASSPGRATGELFF	TGTGCCAGCAGCCCAGGGAGGGCCACCGGGGAGCTGTTTTTT
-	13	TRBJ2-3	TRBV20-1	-	CSASRAGVDTQYF	TGCAGTGCTAGTAGGGCAGGGGTCGATACGCAGTATTTT